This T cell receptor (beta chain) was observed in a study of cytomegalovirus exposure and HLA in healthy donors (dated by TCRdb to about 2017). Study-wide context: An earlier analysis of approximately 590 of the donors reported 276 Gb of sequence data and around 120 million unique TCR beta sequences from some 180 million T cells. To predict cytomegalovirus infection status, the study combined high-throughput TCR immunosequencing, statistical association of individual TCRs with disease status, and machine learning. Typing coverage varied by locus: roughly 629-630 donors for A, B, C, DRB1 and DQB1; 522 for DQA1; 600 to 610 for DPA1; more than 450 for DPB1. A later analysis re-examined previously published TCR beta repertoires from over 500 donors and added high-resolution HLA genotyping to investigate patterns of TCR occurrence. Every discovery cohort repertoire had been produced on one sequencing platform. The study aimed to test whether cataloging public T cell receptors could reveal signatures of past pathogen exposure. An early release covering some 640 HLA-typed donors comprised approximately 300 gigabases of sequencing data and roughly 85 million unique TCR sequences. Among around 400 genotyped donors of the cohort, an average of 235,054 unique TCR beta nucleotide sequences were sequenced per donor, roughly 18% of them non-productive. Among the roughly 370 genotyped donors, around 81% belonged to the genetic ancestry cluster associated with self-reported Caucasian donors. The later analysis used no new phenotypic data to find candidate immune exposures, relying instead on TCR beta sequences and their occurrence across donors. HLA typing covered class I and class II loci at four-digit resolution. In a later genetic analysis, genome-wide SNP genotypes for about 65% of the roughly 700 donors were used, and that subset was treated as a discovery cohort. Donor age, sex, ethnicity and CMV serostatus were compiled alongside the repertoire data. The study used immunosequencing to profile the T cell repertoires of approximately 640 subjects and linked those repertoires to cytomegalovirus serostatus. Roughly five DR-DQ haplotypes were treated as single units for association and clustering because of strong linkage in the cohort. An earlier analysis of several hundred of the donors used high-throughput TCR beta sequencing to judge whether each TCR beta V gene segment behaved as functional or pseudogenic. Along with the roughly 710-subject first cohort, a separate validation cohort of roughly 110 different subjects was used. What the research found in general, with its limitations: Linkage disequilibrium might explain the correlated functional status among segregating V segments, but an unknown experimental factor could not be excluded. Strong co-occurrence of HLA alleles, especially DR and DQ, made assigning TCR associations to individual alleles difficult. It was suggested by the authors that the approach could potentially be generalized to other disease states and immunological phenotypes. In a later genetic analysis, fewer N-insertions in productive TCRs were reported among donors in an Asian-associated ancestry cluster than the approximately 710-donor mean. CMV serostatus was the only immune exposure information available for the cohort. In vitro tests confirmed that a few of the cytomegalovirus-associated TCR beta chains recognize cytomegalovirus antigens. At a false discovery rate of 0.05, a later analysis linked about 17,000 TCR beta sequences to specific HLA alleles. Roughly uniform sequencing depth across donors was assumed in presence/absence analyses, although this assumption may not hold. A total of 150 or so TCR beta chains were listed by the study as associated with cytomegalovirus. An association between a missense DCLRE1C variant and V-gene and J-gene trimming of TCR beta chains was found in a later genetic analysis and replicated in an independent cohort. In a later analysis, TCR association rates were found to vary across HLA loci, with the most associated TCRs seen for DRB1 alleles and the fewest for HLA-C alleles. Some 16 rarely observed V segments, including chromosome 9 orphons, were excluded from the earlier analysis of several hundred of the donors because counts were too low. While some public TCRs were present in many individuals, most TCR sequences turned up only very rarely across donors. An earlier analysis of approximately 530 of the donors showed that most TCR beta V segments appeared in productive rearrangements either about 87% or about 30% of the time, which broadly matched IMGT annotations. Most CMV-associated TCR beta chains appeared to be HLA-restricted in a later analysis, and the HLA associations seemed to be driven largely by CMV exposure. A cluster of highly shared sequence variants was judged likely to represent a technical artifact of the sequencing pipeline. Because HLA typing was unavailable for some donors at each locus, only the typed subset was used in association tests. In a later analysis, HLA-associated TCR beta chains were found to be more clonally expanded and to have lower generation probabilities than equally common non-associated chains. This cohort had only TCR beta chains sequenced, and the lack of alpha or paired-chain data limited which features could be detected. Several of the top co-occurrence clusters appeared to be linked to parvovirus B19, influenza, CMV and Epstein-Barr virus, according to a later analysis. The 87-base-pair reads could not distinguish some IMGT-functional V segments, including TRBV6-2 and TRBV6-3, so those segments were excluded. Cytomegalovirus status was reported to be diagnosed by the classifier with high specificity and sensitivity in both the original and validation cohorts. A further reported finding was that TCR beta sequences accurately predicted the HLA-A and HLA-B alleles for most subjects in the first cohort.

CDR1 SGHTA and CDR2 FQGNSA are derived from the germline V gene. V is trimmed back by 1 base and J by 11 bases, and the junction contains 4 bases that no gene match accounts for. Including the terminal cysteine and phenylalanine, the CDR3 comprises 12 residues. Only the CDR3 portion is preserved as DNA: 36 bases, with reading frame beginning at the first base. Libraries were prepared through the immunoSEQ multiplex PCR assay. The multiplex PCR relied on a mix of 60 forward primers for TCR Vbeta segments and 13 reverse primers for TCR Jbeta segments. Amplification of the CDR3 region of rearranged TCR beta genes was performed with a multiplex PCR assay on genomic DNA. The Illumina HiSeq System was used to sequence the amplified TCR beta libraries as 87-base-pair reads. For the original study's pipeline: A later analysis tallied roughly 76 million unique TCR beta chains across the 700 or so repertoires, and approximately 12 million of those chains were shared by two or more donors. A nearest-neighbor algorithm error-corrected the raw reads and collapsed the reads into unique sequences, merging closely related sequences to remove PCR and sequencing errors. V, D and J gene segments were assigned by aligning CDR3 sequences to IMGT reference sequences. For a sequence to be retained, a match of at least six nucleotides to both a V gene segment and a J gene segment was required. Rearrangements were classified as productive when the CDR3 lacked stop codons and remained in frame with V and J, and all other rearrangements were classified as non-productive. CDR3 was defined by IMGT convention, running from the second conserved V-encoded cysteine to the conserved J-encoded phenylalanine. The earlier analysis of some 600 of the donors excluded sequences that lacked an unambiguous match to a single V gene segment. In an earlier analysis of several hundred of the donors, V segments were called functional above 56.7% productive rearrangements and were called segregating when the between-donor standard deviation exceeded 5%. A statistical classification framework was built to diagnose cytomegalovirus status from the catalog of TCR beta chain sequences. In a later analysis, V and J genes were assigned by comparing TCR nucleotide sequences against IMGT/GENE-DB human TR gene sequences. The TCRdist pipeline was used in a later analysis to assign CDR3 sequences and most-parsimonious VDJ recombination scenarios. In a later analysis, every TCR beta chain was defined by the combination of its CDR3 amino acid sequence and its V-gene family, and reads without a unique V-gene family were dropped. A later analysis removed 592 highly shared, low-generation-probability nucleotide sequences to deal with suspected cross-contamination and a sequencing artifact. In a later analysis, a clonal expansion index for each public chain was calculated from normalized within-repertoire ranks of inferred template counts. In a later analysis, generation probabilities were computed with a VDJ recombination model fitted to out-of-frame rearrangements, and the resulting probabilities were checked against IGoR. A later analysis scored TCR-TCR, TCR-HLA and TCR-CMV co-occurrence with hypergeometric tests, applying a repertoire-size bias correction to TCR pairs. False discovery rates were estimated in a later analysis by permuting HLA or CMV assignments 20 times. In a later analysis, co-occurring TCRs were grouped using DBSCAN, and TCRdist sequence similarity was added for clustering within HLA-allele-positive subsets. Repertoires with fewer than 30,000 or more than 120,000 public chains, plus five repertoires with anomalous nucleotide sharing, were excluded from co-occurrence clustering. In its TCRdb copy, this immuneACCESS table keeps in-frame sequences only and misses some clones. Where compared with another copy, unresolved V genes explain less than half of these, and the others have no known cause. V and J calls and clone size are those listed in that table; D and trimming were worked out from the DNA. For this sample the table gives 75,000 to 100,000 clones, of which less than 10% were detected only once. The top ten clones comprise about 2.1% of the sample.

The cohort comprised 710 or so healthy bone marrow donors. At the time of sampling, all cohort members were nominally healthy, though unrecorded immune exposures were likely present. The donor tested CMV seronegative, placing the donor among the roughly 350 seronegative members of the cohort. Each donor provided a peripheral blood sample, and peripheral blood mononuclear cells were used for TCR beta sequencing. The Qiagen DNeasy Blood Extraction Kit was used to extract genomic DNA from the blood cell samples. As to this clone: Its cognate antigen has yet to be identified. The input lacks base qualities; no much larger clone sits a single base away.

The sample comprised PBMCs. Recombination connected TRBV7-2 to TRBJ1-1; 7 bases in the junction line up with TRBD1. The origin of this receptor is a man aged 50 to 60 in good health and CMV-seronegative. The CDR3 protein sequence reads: CASSLVTGMAFF. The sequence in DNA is TGTGCCAGCAGCTTAGTGACAGGGATGGCTTTCTTT.